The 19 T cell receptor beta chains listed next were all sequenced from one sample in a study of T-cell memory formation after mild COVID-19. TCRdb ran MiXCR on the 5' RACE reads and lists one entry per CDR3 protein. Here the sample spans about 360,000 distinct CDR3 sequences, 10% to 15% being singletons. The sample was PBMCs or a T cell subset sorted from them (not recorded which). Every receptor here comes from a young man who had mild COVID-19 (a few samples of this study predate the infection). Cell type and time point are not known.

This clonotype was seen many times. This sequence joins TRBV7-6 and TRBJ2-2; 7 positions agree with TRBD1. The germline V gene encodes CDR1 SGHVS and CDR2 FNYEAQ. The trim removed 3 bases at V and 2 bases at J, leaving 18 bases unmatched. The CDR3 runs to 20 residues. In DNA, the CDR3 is TGTGCCAGCAGCTTTTTCTTGACAGGGAAGCTCCAAAGAAACACCGGGGAGCTGTTTTTT. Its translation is CASSFFLTGKLQRNTGELFF. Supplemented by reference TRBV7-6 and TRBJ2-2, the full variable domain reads GAGVSQSPRYKVTKRGQDVALRCDPISGHVSLYWYRQALGQGPEFLTYFNYEAQQDKSGLPNDRFSAERPEGSISTLTIQRTEQRDSAMYRCASSFFLTGKLQRNTGELFFGEGSRLTVL.

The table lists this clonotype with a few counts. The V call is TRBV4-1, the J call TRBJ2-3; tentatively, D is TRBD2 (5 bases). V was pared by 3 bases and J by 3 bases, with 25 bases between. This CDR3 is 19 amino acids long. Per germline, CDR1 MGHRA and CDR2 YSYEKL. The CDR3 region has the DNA TGCGCCAGCAGCCACCGTCCGGGCCGTAGCGATTTCGGGACAGATACGCAGTATTTT. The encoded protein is CASSHRPGRSDFGTDTQYF.

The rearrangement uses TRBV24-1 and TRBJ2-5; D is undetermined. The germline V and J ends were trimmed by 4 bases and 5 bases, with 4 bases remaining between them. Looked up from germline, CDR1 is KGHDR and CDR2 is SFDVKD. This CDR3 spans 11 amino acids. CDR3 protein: CATSEGETQYF. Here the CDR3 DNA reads TGTGCCACCAGTGAGGGGGAGACCCAGTACTTC.

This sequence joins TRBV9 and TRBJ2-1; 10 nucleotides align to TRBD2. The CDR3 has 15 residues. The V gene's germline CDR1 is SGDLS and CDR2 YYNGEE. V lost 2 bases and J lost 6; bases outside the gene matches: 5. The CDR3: CASSVGLAETNEQFF. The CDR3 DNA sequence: TGTGCCAGCAGCGTTGGACTAGCGGAAACCAATGAGCAGTTCTTC.

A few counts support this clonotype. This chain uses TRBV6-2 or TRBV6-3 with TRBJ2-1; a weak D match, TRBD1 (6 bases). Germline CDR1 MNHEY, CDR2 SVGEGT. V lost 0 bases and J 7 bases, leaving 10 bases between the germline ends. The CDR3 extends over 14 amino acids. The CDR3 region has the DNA TGTGCCAGCAGTTACTCGCAGGGGCTGAATGAGCAGTTCTTC. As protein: CASSYSQGLNEQFF.

CDR3 protein: CSVIDLTDTQYF. In nucleotides, the CDR3 is TGCAGCGTTATAGACCTAACAGATACGCAGTATTTT. V and J are TRBV29-1 and TRBJ2-3; D is uncertain. CDR1 and CDR2 from the germline V gene are SQVTM and ANQGSEA. The CDR3 consists of 12 residues. The V end was cut by 5 bases, the J end by 3 bases, with 9 bases between.

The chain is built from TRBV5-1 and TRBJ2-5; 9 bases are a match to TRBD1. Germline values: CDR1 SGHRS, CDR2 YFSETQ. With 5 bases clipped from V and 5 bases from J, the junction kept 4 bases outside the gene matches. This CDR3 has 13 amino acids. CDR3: CASREQGAETQYF. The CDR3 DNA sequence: TGCGCCAGCAGAGAACAGGGGGCCGAGACCCAGTACTTC.

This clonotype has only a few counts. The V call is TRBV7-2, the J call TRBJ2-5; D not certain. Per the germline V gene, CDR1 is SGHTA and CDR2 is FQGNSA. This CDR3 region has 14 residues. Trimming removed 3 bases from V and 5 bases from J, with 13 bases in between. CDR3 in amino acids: CASSLVLAAETQYF. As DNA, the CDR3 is TGTGCCAGCAGCTTGGTTTTGGCGGCGGAGACCCAGTACTTC.

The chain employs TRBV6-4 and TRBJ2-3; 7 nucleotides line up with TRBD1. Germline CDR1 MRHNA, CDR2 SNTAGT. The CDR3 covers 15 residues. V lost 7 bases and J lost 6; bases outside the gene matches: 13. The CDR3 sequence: CASNQGVNNRDTQYF. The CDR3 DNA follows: TGTGCCAGCAATCAGGGGGTAAACAATCGGGATACGCAGTATTTT.

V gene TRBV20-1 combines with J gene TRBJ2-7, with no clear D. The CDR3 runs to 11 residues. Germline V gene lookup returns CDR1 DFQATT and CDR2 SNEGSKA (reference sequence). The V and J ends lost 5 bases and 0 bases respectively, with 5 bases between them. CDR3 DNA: TGCAGTGCTCCGCACTCCTACGAGCAGTACTTC. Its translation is CSAPHSYEQYF.

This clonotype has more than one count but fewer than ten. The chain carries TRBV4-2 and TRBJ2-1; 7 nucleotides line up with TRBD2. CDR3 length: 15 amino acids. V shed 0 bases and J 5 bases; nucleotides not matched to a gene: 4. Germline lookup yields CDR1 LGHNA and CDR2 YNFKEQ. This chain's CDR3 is CASSQDGGVDNEQFF. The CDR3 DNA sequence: TGTGCCAGCAGCCAAGATGGGGGGGTAGACAATGAGCAGTTCTTC.

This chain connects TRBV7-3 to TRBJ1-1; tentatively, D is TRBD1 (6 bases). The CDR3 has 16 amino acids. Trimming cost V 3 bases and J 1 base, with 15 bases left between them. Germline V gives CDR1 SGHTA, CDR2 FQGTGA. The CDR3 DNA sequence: TGTGCCAGCAGCTTTCTTAGAAGACAGGCGAACACTGAAGCTTTCTTT. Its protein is CASSFLRRQANTEAFF.

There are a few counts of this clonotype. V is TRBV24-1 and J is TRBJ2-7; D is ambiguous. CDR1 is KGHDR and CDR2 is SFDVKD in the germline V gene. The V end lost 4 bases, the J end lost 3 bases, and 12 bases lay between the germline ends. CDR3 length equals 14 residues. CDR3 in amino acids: CATSDPSPLYEQYV. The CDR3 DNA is TGTGCCACCAGTGACCCGTCTCCTCTCTACGAGCAGTACGTC.

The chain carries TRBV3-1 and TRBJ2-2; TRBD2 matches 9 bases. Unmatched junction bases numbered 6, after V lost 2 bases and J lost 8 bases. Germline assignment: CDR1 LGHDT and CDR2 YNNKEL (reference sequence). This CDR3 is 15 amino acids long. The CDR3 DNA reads TGTGCCAGCAGCCAACTACTAGCGGGCTCTGGGGAGCTGTTTTTT. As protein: CASSQLLAGSGELFF.

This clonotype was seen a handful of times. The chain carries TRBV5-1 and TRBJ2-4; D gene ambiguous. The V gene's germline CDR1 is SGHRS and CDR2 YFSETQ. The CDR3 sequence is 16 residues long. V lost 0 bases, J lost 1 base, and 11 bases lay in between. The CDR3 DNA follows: TGCGCCAGCAGCTTGGACGGGCGAGACGCCAAAAACATTCAGTACTTC. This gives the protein CASSLDGRDAKNIQYF.

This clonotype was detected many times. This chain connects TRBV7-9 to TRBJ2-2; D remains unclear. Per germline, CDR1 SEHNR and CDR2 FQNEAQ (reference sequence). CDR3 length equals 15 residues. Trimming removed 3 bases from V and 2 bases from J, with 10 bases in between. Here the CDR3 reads CASSFSMINTGELFF. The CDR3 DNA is TGTGCCAGCAGCTTTAGTATGATCAACACCGGGGAGCTGTTTTTT.

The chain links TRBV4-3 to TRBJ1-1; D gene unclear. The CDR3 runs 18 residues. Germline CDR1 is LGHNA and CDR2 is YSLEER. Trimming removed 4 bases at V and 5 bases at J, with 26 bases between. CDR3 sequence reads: CASSPSLGVELGGTEAFF. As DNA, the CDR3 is TGCGCCAGCAGCCCCTCCCTTGGGGTGGAACTTGGAGGGACTGAAGCTTTCTTT.

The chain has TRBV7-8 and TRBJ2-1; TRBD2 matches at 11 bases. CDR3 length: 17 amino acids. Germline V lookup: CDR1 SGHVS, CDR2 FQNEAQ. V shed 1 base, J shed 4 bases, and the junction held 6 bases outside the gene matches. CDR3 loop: CASSLVPASGGYNEQFF. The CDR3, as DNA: TGTGCCAGCAGCTTAGTCCCCGCTAGCGGGGGGTACAATGAGCAGTTCTTC. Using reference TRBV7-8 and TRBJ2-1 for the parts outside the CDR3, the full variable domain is GAGVSQSPRYKVAKRGQDVALRCDPISGHVSLFWYQQALGQGPEFLTYFQNEAQLDKSGLPSDRFFAERPEGSVSTLKIQRTQQEDSAVYLCASSLVPASGGYNEQFFGPGTRLTVL.

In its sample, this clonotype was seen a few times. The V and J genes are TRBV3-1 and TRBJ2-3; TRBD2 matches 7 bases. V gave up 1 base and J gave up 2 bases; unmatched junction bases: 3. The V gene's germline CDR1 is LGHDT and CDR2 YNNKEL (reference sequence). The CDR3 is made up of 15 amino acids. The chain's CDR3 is CASSQALATTDTQYF. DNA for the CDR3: TGTGCCAGCAGCCAAGCACTAGCGACCACAGATACGCAGTATTTT.